The 5 T cell receptor beta chains in this list originate from one sample, sequenced in a study of monozygotic twins with inflammatory bowel disease. TCRdb reprocessed the 5' RACE reads, with one entry per CDR3 protein and no DNA. The sample is made up of approximately 200,000 distinct CDR3 sequences, and the top ten hold 1.5% to 2% of it. Specimen: blood. The receptors shown here come from a human donor with ulcerative colitis or Crohn's disease, or a healthy co-twin of an affected twin (not recorded which).

V usage is TRBV20-1 and J usage is TRBJ2-1. The CDR3 sequence is 12 residues long. Germline assignment: CDR1 DFQATT and CDR2 SNEGSKA (reference sequence). CDR3 sequence: CSASRARDEQFF.

This chain connects TRBV3-1 to TRBJ2-1; TCRdb outputs TRBD2, but without DNA this stays unchecked. The CDR3 runs 17 residues. CDR1 is LGHDT, CDR2 YNNKEL, per germline (reference sequence). The CDR3: CASRRTSGGASYNEQFF.

The V gene is TRBV5-1, the J gene TRBJ1-1; lacking DNA, the TRBD1 call made by TCRdb goes unchecked. The CDR3 has 15 amino acids. From germline, CDR1 is SGHRS and CDR2 YFSETQ. CDR3 sequence reads: CASSLGVQGGTEAFF.

The chain couples TRBV3-1 to TRBJ1-2; TCRdb's assignment of TRBD1 cannot be checked, as there is no DNA. The CDR3 is 17 amino acids. In germline, CDR1 is LGHDT, CDR2 YNNKEL (reference sequence). CDR3 residues: CASSHYWSRTSNYGYTF. The entire variable domain, with the rest obtained from reference TRBV3-1 and TRBJ1-2, is as follows: DTAVSQTPKYLVTQMGNDKSIKCEQNLGHDTMYWYKQDSKKFLKIMFSYNNKELIINETVPNRFSPKSPDKAHLNLHINSLELGDSAVYFCASSHYWSRTSNYGYTFGSGTRLTVV.

The chain links TRBV11-2 to TRBJ2-2; TCRdb selects TRBD2, and the lack of DNA leaves this call unchecked. The germline CDR1 and CDR2 sequences are SGHAT and FQNNGV. CDR3 length equals 13 residues. CDR3 amino acids: CASRAAGAGELFF.